This T cell receptor (beta chain) is from a study of beta chain features in type 1 diabetes. General study findings and limits: Any PCR bias toward short templates would affect both groups alike. Patients' naive, central memory and Treg TCRB repertoires seemed closer to one another than those of healthy donors. Shortening that was moderate but significant affected the TCRB CDR3s of Type 1 diabetes patients in all four CD4+ subsets.

With regard to this clone: Its antigen remains unidentified.

Expressed TCRB transcripts were sequenced, since all the RNA that had been isolated was reverse transcribed. Repertoires were generated with immunoSEQ multiplex PCR, while TCRdb's copy carries only in-frame clones and drops some. The data hold hundreds of thousands of clones, with around 15% observed a single time. Germline V gene data show CDR1 as LGHNA and CDR2 as YNFKEQ. The CDR3 contains 16 residues. The ends lost 1 base at V and 3 bases at J; junction bases unmatched: 5. The TCR was taken from a man aged 18-30 years with type 1 diabetes. V is TRBV4-2 and J is TRBJ1-5, with 8 positions matching TRBD1. Specimen: naive CD4+ T cells from blood. In DNA, the CDR3 is TGTGCCAGCAGCCAAGTTGGACAGGGACTCAATCAGCCCCAGCATTTT. It specifies CASSQVGQGLNQPQHF.